This entry describes one TCR beta chain. Its cognate antigen is unknown. Both subsets, CD45RA+ naive and CD45RA-negative memory, were split from the CD4+ cells. TCRdb keeps only in-frame clones here, not all; method: immunoSEQ multiplex PCR. Of over a million clones detected, about 80% appear once; the ten largest clones hold under 0.8%. The data derive from a study of shared clonotypes between healthy human individuals. Study overall: The composition of the donors was two women and a few men aged 18 to 49.

This CDR3 has 15 amino acids. Overall study results and limits: How much donors shared clonotypes was expected to be affected by sequencing depth. Naive subsets generally exceeded memory subsets in estimated richness.

The sequence derives from a man between 18 and 35 years old in good health. Some clones in this sample may be carry-over from other donors' samples. The sample taken for sequencing was memory CD4+ T cells from PBMCs. Sample subset: CD45RA-negative fraction. This chain joins TRBV21-1 and TRBJ1-1. TRBV21-1 is a pseudogene segment. CDR3: CASSKGDSLGTEAFF. CDR3 coding DNA: TGTGCCAGCAGCAAAGGCGATTCCCTGGGGACTGAAGCTTTCTTT.